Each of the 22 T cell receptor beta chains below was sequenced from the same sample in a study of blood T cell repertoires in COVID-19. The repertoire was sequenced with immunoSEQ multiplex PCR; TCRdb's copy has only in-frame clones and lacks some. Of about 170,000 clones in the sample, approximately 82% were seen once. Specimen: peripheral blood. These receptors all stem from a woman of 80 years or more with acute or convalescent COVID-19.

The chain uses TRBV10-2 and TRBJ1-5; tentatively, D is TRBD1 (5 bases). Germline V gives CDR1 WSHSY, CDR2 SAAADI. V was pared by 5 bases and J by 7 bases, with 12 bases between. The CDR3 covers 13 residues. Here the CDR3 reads CASSSDRSQPQHF. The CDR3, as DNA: TGCGCCAGCAGTTCTGACAGAAGCCAGCCCCAGCATTTT.

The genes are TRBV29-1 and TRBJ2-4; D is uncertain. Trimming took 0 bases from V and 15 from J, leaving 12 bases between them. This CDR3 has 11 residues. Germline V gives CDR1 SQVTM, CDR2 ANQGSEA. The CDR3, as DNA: TGCAGCGTTGAAGATTGGTCAGGCGCGTACTTC. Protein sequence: CSVEDWSGAYF.

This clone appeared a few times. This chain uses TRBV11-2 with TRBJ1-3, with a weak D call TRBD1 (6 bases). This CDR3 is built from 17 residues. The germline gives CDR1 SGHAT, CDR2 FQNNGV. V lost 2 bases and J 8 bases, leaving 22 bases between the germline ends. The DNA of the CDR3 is TGTGCCAGCAGCTTAAGTCACTGGTCACGGGAGGGGGACACCATATATTTT. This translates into CASSLSHWSREGDTIYF.

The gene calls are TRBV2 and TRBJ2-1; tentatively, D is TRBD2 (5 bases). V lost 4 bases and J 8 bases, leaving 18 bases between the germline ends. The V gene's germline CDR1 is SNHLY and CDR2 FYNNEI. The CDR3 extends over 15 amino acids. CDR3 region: CASSGARTPRDEQFF. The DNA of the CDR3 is TGTGCCAGCAGTGGGGCCCGGACTCCTCGGGATGAGCAGTTCTTC.

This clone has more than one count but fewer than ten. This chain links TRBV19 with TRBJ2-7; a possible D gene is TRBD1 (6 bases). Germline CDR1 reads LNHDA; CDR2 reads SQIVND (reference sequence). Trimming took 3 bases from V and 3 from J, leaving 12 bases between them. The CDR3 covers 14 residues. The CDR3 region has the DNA TGTGCCAGTAGTATCTCCGGGACACGCTACGAGCAGTACTTC. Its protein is CASSISGTRYEQYF.

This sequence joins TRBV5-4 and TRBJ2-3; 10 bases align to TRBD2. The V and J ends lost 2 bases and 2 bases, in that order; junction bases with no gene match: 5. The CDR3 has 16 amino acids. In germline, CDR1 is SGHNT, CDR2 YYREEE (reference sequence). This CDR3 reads CASSLGSGRSTDTQYF. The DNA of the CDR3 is TGTGCCAGCAGCTTAGGTAGCGGGAGGTCCACAGATACGCAGTATTTT.

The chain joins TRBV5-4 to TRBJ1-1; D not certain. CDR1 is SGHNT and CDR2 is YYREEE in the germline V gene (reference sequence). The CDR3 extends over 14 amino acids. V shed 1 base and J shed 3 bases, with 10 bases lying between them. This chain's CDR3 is CASSLTWRDTEAFF. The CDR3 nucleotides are TGTGCCAGCAGCTTGACGTGGAGAGACACTGAAGCTTTCTTT.

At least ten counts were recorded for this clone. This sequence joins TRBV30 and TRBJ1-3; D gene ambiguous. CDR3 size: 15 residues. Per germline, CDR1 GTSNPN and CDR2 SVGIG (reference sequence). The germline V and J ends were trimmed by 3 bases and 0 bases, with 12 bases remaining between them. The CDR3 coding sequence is TGTGCCTGGAGCCCAGGCCCTGACTCTGGAAACACCATATATTTT. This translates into CAWSPGPDSGNTIYF.

CDR3 amino acids: CASSGTGGNSPLHF. The CDR3 DNA sequence: TGTGCCAGTAGCGGGACAGGCGGTAATTCACCCCTCCACTTT. The chain combines TRBV19 with TRBJ1-6; 8 nucleotides align to TRBD1. V shed 6 bases, J shed 6 bases, and the junction held 4 bases outside the gene matches. CDR3 length equals 14 residues. Germline lookup yields CDR1 LNHDA and CDR2 SQIVND (reference sequence). The whole variable domain, filled in from reference TRBV19 and TRBJ1-6, reads DGGITQSPKYLFRKEGQNVTLSCEQNLNHDAMYWYRQDPGQGLRLIYYSQIVNDFQKGDIAEGYSVSREKKESFPLTVTSAQKNPTAFYLCASSGTGGNSPLHFGNGTRLTVT.

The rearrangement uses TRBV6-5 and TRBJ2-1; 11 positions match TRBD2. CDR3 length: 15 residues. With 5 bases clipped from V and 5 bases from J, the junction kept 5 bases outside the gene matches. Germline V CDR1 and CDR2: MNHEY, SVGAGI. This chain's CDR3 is CASSLLAGGNNEQFF. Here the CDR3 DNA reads TGTGCCAGCAGTCTTCTAGCGGGAGGAAACAATGAGCAGTTCTTC.

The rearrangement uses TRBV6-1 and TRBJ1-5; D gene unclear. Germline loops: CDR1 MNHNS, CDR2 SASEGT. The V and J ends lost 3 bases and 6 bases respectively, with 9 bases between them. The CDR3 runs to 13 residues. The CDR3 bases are TGTGCCAGCAGTGAGGGCCGCGCTCAGCCCCAGCATTTT. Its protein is CASSEGRAQPQHF.

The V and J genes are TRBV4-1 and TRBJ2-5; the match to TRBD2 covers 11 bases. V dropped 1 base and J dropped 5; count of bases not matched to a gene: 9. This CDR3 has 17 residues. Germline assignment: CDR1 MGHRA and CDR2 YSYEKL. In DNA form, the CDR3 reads TGCGCCAGCAGCCAAGGGCTAGCGGGAGGTGTACGGGAGACCCAGTACTTC. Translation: CASSQGLAGGVRETQYF.

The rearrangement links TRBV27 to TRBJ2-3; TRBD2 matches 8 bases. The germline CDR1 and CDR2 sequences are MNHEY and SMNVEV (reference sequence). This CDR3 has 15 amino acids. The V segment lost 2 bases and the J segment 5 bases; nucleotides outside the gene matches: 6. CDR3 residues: CASSLLGRVRDTQYF. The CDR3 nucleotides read TGTGCCAGCAGTTTACTCGGGAGGGTTAGAGATACGCAGTATTTT.

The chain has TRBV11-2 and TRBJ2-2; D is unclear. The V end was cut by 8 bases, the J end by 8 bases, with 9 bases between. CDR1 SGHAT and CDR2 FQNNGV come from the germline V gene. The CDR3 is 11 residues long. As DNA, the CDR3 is TGTGCCAGCCGAGAGGAGGGGGAGCTGTTTTTT. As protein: CASREEGELFF.

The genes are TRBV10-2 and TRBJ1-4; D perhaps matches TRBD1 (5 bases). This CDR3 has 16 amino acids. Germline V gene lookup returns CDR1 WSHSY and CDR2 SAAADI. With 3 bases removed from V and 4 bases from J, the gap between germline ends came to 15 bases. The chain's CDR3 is CASSEPQTARNEKLFF. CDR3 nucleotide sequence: TGCGCCAGCAGTGAACCTCAGACAGCCCGTAATGAAAAACTGTTTTTT.

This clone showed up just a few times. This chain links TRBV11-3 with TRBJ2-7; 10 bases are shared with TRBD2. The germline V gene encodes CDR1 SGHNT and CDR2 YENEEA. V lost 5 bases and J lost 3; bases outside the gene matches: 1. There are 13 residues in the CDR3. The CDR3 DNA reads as TGTGCCAGCAGCCGGACTAGCGGCTACGAGCAGTACTTC. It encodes CASSRTSGYEQYF.

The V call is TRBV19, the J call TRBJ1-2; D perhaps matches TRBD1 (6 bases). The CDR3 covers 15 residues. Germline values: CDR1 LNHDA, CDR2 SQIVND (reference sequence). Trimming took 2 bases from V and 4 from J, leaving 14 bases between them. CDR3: CASSIIPGDIYGYTF. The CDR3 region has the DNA TGTGCCAGTAGTATAATTCCAGGGGACATCTATGGCTACACCTTC.

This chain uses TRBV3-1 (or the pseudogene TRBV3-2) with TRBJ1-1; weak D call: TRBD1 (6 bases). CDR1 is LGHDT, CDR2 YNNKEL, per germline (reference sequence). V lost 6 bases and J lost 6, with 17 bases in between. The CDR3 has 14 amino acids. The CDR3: CASSRQVSPAEAFF. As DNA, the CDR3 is TGTGCCAGCAGTCGACAGGTTAGCCCGGCTGAAGCTTTCTTT.

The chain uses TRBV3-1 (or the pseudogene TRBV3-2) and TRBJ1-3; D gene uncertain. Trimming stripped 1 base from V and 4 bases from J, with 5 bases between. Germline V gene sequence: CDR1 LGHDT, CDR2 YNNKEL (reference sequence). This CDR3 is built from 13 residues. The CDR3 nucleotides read TGTGCCAGCAGCCAAGCCCAGGGAAACACCATATATTTT. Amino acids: CASSQAQGNTIYF.

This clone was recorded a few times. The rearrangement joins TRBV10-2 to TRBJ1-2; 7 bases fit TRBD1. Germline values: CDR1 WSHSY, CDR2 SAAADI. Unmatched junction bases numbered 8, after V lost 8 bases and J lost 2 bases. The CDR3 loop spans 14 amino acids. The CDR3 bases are TGCGCCAGCCTTGACAGGGTGGGAAACTATGGCTACACCTTC. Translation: CASLDRVGNYGYTF.

CDR3 residues: CASSKMGQGSQPQHF. In DNA, the CDR3 is TGTGCCAGCAGCAAAATGGGACAGGGAAGTCAGCCCCAGCATTTT. The V gene is TRBV21-1, the J gene TRBJ1-5; TRBD1, the table's D call, lacks a check against the DNA. TRBV21-1 is shown as a pseudogene. This CDR3 has 15 amino acids.

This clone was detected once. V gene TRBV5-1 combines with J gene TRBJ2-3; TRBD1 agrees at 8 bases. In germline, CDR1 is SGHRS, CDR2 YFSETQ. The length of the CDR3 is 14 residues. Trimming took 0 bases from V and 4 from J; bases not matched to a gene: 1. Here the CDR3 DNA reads TGCGCCAGCAGCTTGGCAGGGGGCGCAGATACGCAGTATTTT. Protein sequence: CASSLAGGADTQYF.